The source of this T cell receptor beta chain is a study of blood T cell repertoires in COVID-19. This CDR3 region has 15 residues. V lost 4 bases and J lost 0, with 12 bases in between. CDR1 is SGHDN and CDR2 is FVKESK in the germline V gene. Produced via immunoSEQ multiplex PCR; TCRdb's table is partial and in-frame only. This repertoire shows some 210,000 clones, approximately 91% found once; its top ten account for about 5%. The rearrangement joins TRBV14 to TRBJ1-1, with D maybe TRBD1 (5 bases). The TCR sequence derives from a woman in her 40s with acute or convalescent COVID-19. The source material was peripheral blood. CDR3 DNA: TGTGCCAGCAGCCTGTCGGGACTCTTGAACACTGAAGCTTTCTTT. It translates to CASSLSGLLNTEAFF.